This T cell receptor (beta chain) is drawn from a study of long-term antiretroviral therapy in people with HIV. Findings of the study overall: Within the repertoire, clones expanded before ART were dominant at all time points.

The length of the CDR3 is 17 residues. The J segment lost 6 bases and the V segment lost 2 bases, leaving 13 bases of the junction unmatched. CDR1 is SEHNR, CDR2 FQNEAQ, per germline (reference sequence). Among participants with HIV, every one received treatment in the United States. This clone was picked up one time. Its target is unknown. Survey level was the resolution at which the v3.0 immunoSEQ assay ran. Profiling relied on immunoSEQ multiplex PCR, and the TCRdb table lists in-frame clones only, not all of them. The sample shows nearly 50,000 clones, 80% to 90% of them seen only once. The V gene is TRBV7-9, the J gene TRBJ2-4, with 7 bases identical to TRBD1. Sequences were derived from unsorted PBMCs, sampled 0.8 years after starting antiretroviral therapy. This receptor was identified in a woman aged 18-29 years with HIV. The CDR3 coding sequence is TGTGCCAGCAGCTTAAAGGGTACAGGGGCAATTGGAAACATTCAGTACTTC. Its protein product is CASSLKGTGAIGNIQYF.